A selection of T cell receptor beta chains follows, all from one sample in a study of early T cells in non-severe SARS-CoV-2 infection. TCRdb ran MiXCR on the 5' RACE reads and lists one entry per CDR3 protein. The sample consists of roughly 70,000 distinct CDR3 sequences, around 13% of them appearing once. Specimen: whole blood. The receptors here all came from an adult who was a healthcare worker with PCR-confirmed SARS-CoV-2 infection or an uninfected control (not recorded which). CDR3s include the opening cysteine and the closing phenylalanine or tryptophan. A D gene is named only where the DNA matches it firmly. Rows may omit the clone size; those that give it use once, few, many or a size class.

CDR3 length: 12
V gene: TRBV7-6
D gene: TRBD1
clone size: few
J gene: TRBJ1-4
CDR3 protein: CASSQGARKLFF
CDR3 DNA: TGTGCCAGCAGCCAGGGGGCGCGAAAACTGTTTTTT

CDR3 length: 14
V gene: TRBV28
D gene: TRBD1
clone size: few
J gene: TRBJ1-6
CDR3 protein: CASSQGGDNSPLHF
CDR3 DNA: TGTGCCAGCAGCCAGGGGGGGGATAATTCACCCCTCCACTTT

CDR3 length: 17
V gene: TRBV28
D gene: TRBD1
clone size: NA
J gene: TRBJ1-2
CDR3 protein: CASRVARGQGAVDGYTF
CDR3 DNA: TGTGCCAGCAGGGTTGCCCGGGGACAGGGGGCGGTAGATGGCTACACCTTC

CDR3 length: 14
V gene: TRBV14
D gene: NA
clone size: NA
J gene: TRBJ2-7
CDR3 protein: CASSPQGRGGEQYF
CDR3 DNA: TGTGCCAGCAGCCCGCAGGGGAGAGGAGGGGAGCAGTACTTC

CDR3 length: 15
V gene: TRBV5-1
D gene: NA
clone size: few
J gene: TRBJ2-2
CDR3 protein: CASSLKGSTTGELFF
CDR3 DNA: TGCGCCAGCAGCTTGAAGGGCTCTACCACCGGGGAGCTGTTTTTT

CDR3 length: 15
V gene: TRBV12-3/TRBV12-4
D gene: TRBD1
clone size: NA
J gene: TRBJ1-1
CDR3 protein: CASSAGGGLNTEAFF
CDR3 DNA: TGTGCCAGCAGTGCAGGGGGCGGGCTGAACACTGAAGCTTTCTTT

CDR3 length: 14
V gene: TRBV3-1
D gene: NA
clone size: NA
J gene: TRBJ1-2
CDR3 protein: CASSQLQSFYGYTF
CDR3 DNA: TGTGCCAGCAGCCAACTGCAGAGCTTCTATGGCTACACCTTC

CDR3 length: 17
V gene: TRBV10-3
D gene: TRBD2
clone size: NA
J gene: TRBJ2-7
CDR3 protein: CAISEITSGSSPYEQYF
CDR3 DNA: TGTGCCATCAGTGAAATAACTAGCGGGTCCTCCCCCTACGAGCAGTACTTC

CDR3 length: 14
V gene: TRBV29-1
D gene: NA
clone size: few
J gene: TRBJ1-1
CDR3 protein: CSGHLRAAGTEAFF
CDR3 DNA: TGCAGCGGTCACCTCCGGGCCGCGGGAACTGAAGCTTTCTTT

CDR3 length: 14
V gene: TRBV29-1
D gene: TRBD1
clone size: many
J gene: TRBJ1-1
CDR3 protein: CSGTRGQGNTEAFF
CDR3 DNA: TGCAGCGGGACAAGGGGACAGGGGAACACTGAAGCTTTCTTT

CDR3 length: 16
V gene: TRBV18
D gene: TRBD2
clone size: few
J gene: TRBJ2-1
CDR3 protein: CASSHSGTSGNNEQFF
CDR3 DNA: TGTGCCAGCTCCCATTCCGGGACTAGCGGGAACAATGAGCAGTTCTTC

CDR3 length: 19
V gene: TRBV4-2
D gene: TRBD2
clone size: many
J gene: TRBJ2-3
CDR3 protein: CASSQERSVGLAGNPTQYF
CDR3 DNA: TGTGCCAGCAGCCAAGAACGGAGTGTAGGACTAGCGGGAAATCCTACGCAGTATTTT

CDR3 length: 15
V gene: TRBV11-2
D gene: NA
clone size: NA
J gene: TRBJ1-1
CDR3 protein: CASSLKVGGNTEAFF
CDR3 DNA: TGTGCCAGCAGCTTGAAAGTGGGGGGGAACACTGAAGCTTTCTTT

CDR3 length: 15
V gene: TRBV11-2
D gene: NA
clone size: few
J gene: TRBJ2-1
CDR3 protein: CASSSGDLTYNEQFF
CDR3 DNA: TGTGCCAGCAGCTCTGGGGACCTAACCTACAATGAGCAGTTCTTC

CDR3 length: 13
V gene: TRBV12-3/TRBV12-4
D gene: NA
clone size: few
J gene: TRBJ2-7
CDR3 protein: CASSFSGTHEQYF
CDR3 DNA: TGTGCCAGCAGTTTTTCGGGGACCCACGAGCAGTACTTC

CDR3 length: 15
V gene: TRBV4-2
D gene: TRBD2
clone size: NA
J gene: TRBJ2-7
CDR3 protein: CASSQIAGDGNEQYF
CDR3 DNA: TGTGCCAGCAGCCAGATAGCGGGAGACGGAAACGAGCAGTACTTC

CDR3 length: 16
V gene: TRBV6-1
D gene: NA
clone size: NA
J gene: TRBJ1-6
CDR3 protein: CAAQEVLSSYNSPLHF
CDR3 DNA: TGTGCCGCCCAGGAGGTCCTTAGCTCCTATAATTCACCCCTCCACTTT

CDR3 length: 12
V gene: TRBV12-3/TRBV12-4
D gene: NA
clone size: NA
J gene: TRBJ2-7
CDR3 protein: CASSSDVAEQYF
CDR3 DNA: TGTGCCAGCAGTTCCGACGTGGCCGAGCAGTACTTC

CDR3 length: 14
V gene: TRBV2
D gene: NA
clone size: few
J gene: TRBJ1-1
CDR3 protein: CASSEREKRTEAFF
CDR3 DNA: TGTGCCAGCAGTGAGAGGGAAAAGCGCACTGAAGCTTTCTTT

CDR3 length: 14
V gene: TRBV12-3/TRBV12-4
D gene: NA
clone size: many
J gene: TRBJ1-3
CDR3 protein: CASSLGVAENTIYF
CDR3 DNA: TGTGCCAGCAGTTTAGGGGTAGCTGAAAACACCATATATTTT

CDR3 length: 14
V gene: TRBV6-1
D gene: TRBD1
clone size: NA
J gene: TRBJ1-2
CDR3 protein: CASSMTGLTYGYTF
CDR3 DNA: TGTGCCAGCAGCATGACAGGGCTGACGTATGGCTACACCTTC

CDR3 length: 14
V gene: TRBV6-5
D gene: TRBD2
clone size: few
J gene: TRBJ2-7
CDR3 protein: CASRIAGEMGEQYF
CDR3 DNA: TGTGCCAGCAGGATAGCGGGAGAGATGGGCGAGCAGTACTTC

CDR3 length: 15
V gene: TRBV7-3
D gene: NA
clone size: NA
J gene: TRBJ2-2
CDR3 protein: CASSLNDRNTGELFF
CDR3 DNA: TGTGCCAGCAGCTTAAACGATAGGAACACCGGGGAGCTGTTTTTT

CDR3 length: 16
V gene: TRBV20-1
D gene: NA
clone size: NA
J gene: TRBJ2-7
CDR3 protein: CSARHPDKVRSYEQYF
CDR3 DNA: TGCAGTGCTAGACACCCAGACAAGGTTCGCTCCTACGAGCAGTACTTC